This TCR beta chain is drawn from a study of response to subunit inactivated influenza vaccine. Findings of the study overall: It was suggested by the authors that few new T cells are recruited by each seasonal influenza vaccination.

One entry per CDR3 protein results from TCRdb running MiXCR on the RT-PCR reads. The data show 500,000 to 600,000 distinct CDR3 sequences, about 7.6% seen once. Comments on this clonotype: Its cognate antigen is unknown.

There are 13 residues in the CDR3. Germline V gene data show CDR1 as SNHLY and CDR2 as FYNNEI. V was pared by 6 bases and J by 5 bases, with 13 bases between. The chain has TRBV2 and TRBJ1-1; D might be TRBD1 (5 bases). This sequence originates from a man aged 45 to 70 who received an inactivated influenza vaccine. The material sequenced was PBMCs from blood, taken approximately 25 months after vaccination. CDR3 nucleotides: TGTGCCAGCAGCTCTGAGGGGATTACTGAAGCTTTCTTT. Amino acids: CASSSEGITEAFF.